The 20 T cell receptor beta chains presented below share a single source sample, sequenced in a study of human T cells and chemical hapten exposure. TCRdb re-analysed the RACE reads in MiXCR, keeping a single row per CDR3 protein. The table records 300,000 to 450,000 distinct CDR3 sequences, roughly 5% of them present only once. Time point described: pre-sensitization, week 0. As for treatment: therapeutic diphenylcyclopropenone sensitization with weekly scalp DPC. The sample was whole blood, taken in connection with sensitization to the hapten diphenylcyclopropenone (DPC). The source of these receptors is a woman between 50 and 59 years old with alopecia areata. Some clones in this sample may be carry-over from other donors' samples.

This clonotype has only a few counts. The chain couples TRBV20-1 to TRBJ2-3; D tentatively reads TRBD1 or TRBD2 (5 bases each). From germline, CDR1 is DFQATT and CDR2 SNEGSKA (reference sequence). The V gene lost 7 bases and the J gene lost 1 base, with 18 bases spanning the gap. There are 15 residues in the CDR3. The CDR3: CSVPQGAIGTDTQYF. For the CDR3, the DNA is TGCAGTGTCCCGCAGGGAGCGATCGGCACAGATACGCAGTATTTT.

This clonotype appeared a few times. CDR3 nucleotide sequence: TGTGCCAGCTCACCATCCCTAGCGGGAGGGCCGTACGAGCAGTACTTC. Translation: CASSPSLAGGPYEQYF. The gene calls are TRBV18 and TRBJ2-7; 12 bases fit TRBD2. The germline V gene has CDR1 KGHSH and CDR2 LQKENI. The CDR3 covers 16 residues. Trimming cost V 2 bases and J 4 bases; bases outside gene matches: 6.

This clonotype has only a few counts. The chain uses TRBV12-3 or TRBV12-4 and TRBJ2-2; 14 bases line up with TRBD2. This CDR3 is built from 13 residues. The junction had 3 bases not matched to a gene; V was cut back by 4 bases and J by 14 bases. CDR3 DNA sequence: TGTGCCAGCAGTTCCGGACTAGCGGGGGGACTGTTTTTT. Translated, it gives CASSSGLAGGLFF.

This clonotype occurred a few times. The rearrangement joins TRBV6-5 to TRBJ1-2; the D is unclear. The germline gives CDR1 MNHEY, CDR2 SVGAGI. The CDR3 totals 13 residues. Deletions cut 5 bases from V and 4 bases from J, with 11 bases between. The CDR3 sequence is CASSAEIPYGYTF. The CDR3 DNA is TGTGCCAGCAGTGCCGAGATTCCCTATGGCTACACCTTC.

This clonotype was observed at least ten times. This sequence joins TRBV18 and TRBJ2-3; TRBD2 matches at 9 bases. The CDR3 length is 18 residues. Germline lookup yields CDR1 KGHSH and CDR2 LQKENI. V gave up 3 bases and J gave up 7 bases; unmatched junction bases: 17. CDR3 loop: CASSPRLPSGRMANTQYF. In nucleotides, the CDR3 is TGTGCCAGCTCACCGCGGCTACCCAGCGGGAGGATGGCGAATACGCAGTATTTT.

This clonotype was recorded at least ten times. The DNA of the CDR3 is TGTGCCAGCAGCTTGGAGGTCTCAGGGCCTGGGGCCAACGTCCTGACTTTC. This encodes CASSLEVSGPGANVLTF. This sequence joins TRBV5-6 and TRBJ2-6, with D possibly being TRBD1 (5 bases). The CDR3 has 17 residues. V shed 0 bases and J shed 2 bases, with 12 bases lying between them. Germline V lookup: CDR1 SGHDT, CDR2 YYEEEE.

This clonotype was recorded at least ten times. The rearrangement joins TRBV12-3 or TRBV12-4 to TRBJ1-1, with TRBD1 identical over 9 bases. The ends lost 3 bases at V and 1 base at J; junction bases unmatched: 9. CDR3 length: 17 amino acids. CDR3 sequence: CASSLIQGAYQNTEAFF. DNA of the CDR3: TGTGCCAGCAGTTTGATACAGGGGGCCTACCAGAACACTGAAGCTTTCTTT.

Ten or more counts support this clonotype. The V call is TRBV18, the J call TRBJ1-3; D gene ambiguous. The CDR3 has 14 amino acids. Germline CDR1 is KGHSH and CDR2 is LQKENI. V shed 4 bases and J shed 1 base, with 8 bases lying between them. The CDR3 bases are TGTGCCAGCTCACTCGACGGGTCTGGAAACACCATATATTTT. This encodes CASSLDGSGNTIYF.

This clonotype was observed many times. The chain employs TRBV5-1 and TRBJ2-1, with 9 bases lining up with TRBD2. Germline V CDR1 and CDR2: SGHRS, YFSETQ. V trimming: 3 bases; J trimming: 10 bases; junction bases outside the gene matches: 8. This CDR3 is 14 amino acids long. The CDR3 DNA sequence: TGCGCCAGCAGCTCTGATAGCGGGAGAGACGAGCAGTTCTTC. This encodes CASSSDSGRDEQFF.

This clonotype has only a few counts. The rearrangement links TRBV20-1 to TRBJ1-1; unclear D gene. CDR1 is DFQATT and CDR2 is SNEGSKA in the germline V gene (reference sequence). The CDR3 consists of 13 residues. Trimming removed 6 bases from V and 6 bases from J, with 17 bases in between. CDR3 amino acids: CSAPRGENAEAFF. DNA of the CDR3: TGCAGTGCCCCGCGCGGGGAAAACGCTGAAGCTTTCTTT.

This rearrangement joins TRBV10-2 to TRBJ1-1; no definite D call. CDR3 length: 12 residues. V lost 2 bases and J lost 8, with 9 bases in between. Germline CDR1 and CDR2: WSHSY and SAAADI. In DNA, the CDR3 is TGCGCCAGCAGTGAGAGGTCCGCCGAAGCTTTCTTT. Translated, it gives CASSERSAEAFF.

This clonotype occurred many times. The CDR3 sequence is CAISEGPPGGYNEQFF. CDR3 nucleotides: TGTGCCATCAGTGAGGGACCTCCCGGGGGTTACAATGAGCAGTTCTTC. This rearrangement joins TRBV10-3 to TRBJ2-1, with D maybe TRBD2 (6 bases). Germline V gene data show CDR1 as ENHRY and CDR2 as SYGVKD. CDR3 size: 16 residues. The V end was cut by 2 bases, the J end by 4 bases, with 15 bases between.

The chain employs TRBV6-1 and TRBJ1-6; no clear D. The V gene's germline CDR1 is MNHNS and CDR2 SASEGT. CDR3 length: 16 amino acids. V lost 5 bases and J 2 bases, leaving 13 bases between the germline ends. CDR3 sequence reads: CASSPGPEAYNSPLHF. Here the CDR3 DNA reads TGTGCCAGCAGTCCTGGACCTGAGGCCTATAATTCACCCCTCCACTTT.

CDR3 loop: CASSLRGTDEAFF. In DNA, the CDR3 is TGTGCCAGCAGTTTGAGGGGGACAGATGAAGCTTTCTTT. V usage is TRBV12-3 or TRBV12-4 and J usage is TRBJ1-1; 7 bases match TRBD1. With V trimmed by 3 bases and J by 7 bases, 5 bases remained unmatched. The CDR3 consists of 13 residues.

This clonotype came up many times. The V call is TRBV2, the J call TRBJ2-3; D perhaps matches TRBD2 (6 bases). The CDR3 length is 14 residues. Germline V gene sequence: CDR1 SNHLY, CDR2 FYNNEI. Deletions cut 3 bases from V and 3 bases from J, with 10 bases between. CDR3 coding DNA: TGTGCCAGCAGTGAGGGGACTTATACAGATACGCAGTATTTT. Residues: CASSEGTYTDTQYF.

This clonotype has at least ten counts. This chain links TRBV6-5 with TRBJ2-7; TRBD1 aligns across 7 bases. V lost 5 bases to trimming and J lost 3 bases; unmatched junction nucleotides: 4. The CDR3 sequence is 13 residues long. CDR1 MNHEY and CDR2 SVGAGI come from the germline V gene. CDR3 region: CASSATGIYEQYF. DNA for the CDR3: TGTGCCAGCAGTGCGACAGGGATCTACGAGCAGTACTTC.

The chain couples TRBV7-9 to TRBJ2-5; 7 nucleotides line up with TRBD2. V dropped 3 bases and J dropped 4; count of bases not matched to a gene: 5. CDR3 size: 14 residues. Germline lookup yields CDR1 SEHNR and CDR2 FQNEAQ (reference sequence). The CDR3, as DNA: TGTGCCAGCAGCTTTGGCCTAGCGGTAGAGACCCAGTACTTC. Translation gives CASSFGLAVETQYF.

The gene calls are TRBV3-1 and TRBJ2-3; 14 bases match TRBD2. CDR3 length equals 22 residues. CDR1 is LGHDT and CDR2 is YNNKEL in the germline V gene (reference sequence). Trimming at V came to 5 bases and at J to 3 bases, leaving 22 bases not matched to a gene. The CDR3 DNA reads TGTGCCAGCAGCTCCCCTGGTGGCGGACTAGCGGGGGGTTTCATAGAGACAGATACGCAGTATTTT. It yields the protein CASSSPGGGLAGGFIETDTQYF.

In its sample, this clonotype was seen many times. This chain uses TRBV30 with TRBJ1-1; D is ambiguous. V lost 4 bases and J lost 4, with 16 bases in between. Germline CDR1 and CDR2: GTSNPN and SVGIG (reference sequence). The CDR3 runs 14 residues. The CDR3 sequence is CAWTLRSVGTEAFF. The CDR3 DNA sequence: TGTGCCTGGACCTTAAGGTCCGTGGGCACTGAAGCTTTCTTT. The complete variable domain, with remaining parts taken from reference TRBV30 and TRBJ1-1, reads SQTIHQWPATLVQPVGSPLSLECTVEGTSNPNLYWYRQAAGRGLQLLFYSVGIGQISSEVPQNLSASRPQDRQFILSSKKLLLSDSGFYLCAWTLRSVGTEAFFGQGTRLTVV.

This clonotype has at least ten counts. The rearrangement joins TRBV19 to TRBJ2-7; 7 nucleotides agree with TRBD2. Germline CDR1 LNHDA, CDR2 SQIVND (reference sequence). With V trimmed by 1 base and J by 2 bases, 5 bases remained unmatched. The CDR3 covers 15 residues. For the CDR3, the DNA is TGTGCCAGTAGTATAGCGAACAGCGGGACCTACGAGCAGTACTTC. The encoded protein is CASSIANSGTYEQYF.